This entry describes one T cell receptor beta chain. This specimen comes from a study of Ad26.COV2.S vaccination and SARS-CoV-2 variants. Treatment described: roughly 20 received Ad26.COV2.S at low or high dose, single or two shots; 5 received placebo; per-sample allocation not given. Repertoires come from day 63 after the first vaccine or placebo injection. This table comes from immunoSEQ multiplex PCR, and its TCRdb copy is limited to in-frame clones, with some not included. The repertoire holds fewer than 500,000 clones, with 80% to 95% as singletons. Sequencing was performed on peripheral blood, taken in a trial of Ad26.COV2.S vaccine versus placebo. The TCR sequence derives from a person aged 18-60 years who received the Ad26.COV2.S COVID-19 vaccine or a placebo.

The CDR3 reads CASSDRTGDSNYGYTF. DNA for the CDR3: TGTGCCAGCAGTGATCGGACAGGGGATTCTAACTATGGCTACACCTTC. The V and J genes are TRBV6-2 or TRBV6-3 and TRBJ1-2; 9 nucleotides line up with TRBD1. Germline lookup yields CDR1 MNHEY and CDR2 SVGEGT. Losses at the gene ends were 5 bases for V and 0 bases for J; bases not matched to a gene: 7. The CDR3 extends over 16 amino acids.